This T cell receptor beta chain appears in the sequencing data of a study of T cell responses to AZD1222 COVID-19 vaccine. Whole-study results and caveats: Spike-specific TCR breadth and depth were elevated following two AZD1222 doses.

Germline CDR1 reads PRHDT; CDR2 reads FYEKMQ (reference sequence). Trimming removed 6 bases from V and 5 bases from J; junction bases left unmatched: 6. The CDR3 runs to 13 residues. Concerning this clone: Its target is not known.

Only in-frame clones appear in the TCRdb table, and some are missing; sequencing was by immunoSEQ multiplex PCR. The table has some 180,000 clones, around 92% seen once. The chain is built from TRBV13 and TRBJ2-7, with TRBD1 matching 8 bases. Sequences were derived from peripheral blood, sampled on day 0 of AZD1222 vaccination. This receptor was taken from an adult in good health. This CDR3 reads CASSPDRDNEQYF. For the CDR3, the DNA is TGTGCCAGCAGTCCGGACAGGGACAACGAGCAGTACTTC.